Described below is a single T cell receptor beta chain sequence and its context. These data come from a study of blood T cell repertoires in COVID-19. This table comes from immunoSEQ multiplex PCR, and its TCRdb copy is limited to in-frame clones, with some not included. The sample carries tens of thousands of clones, 88% recorded once. The receptor was derived from a human donor in a cohort sampled during active COVID-19. The material sequenced was peripheral blood.

DNA of the CDR3: TGTGCCAGCAGCCAAGATGTGAGCGGGAGAGGAGCAGAGACCCAGTACTTC. Protein product: CASSQDVSGRGAETQYF. V usage is TRBV4-2 and J usage is TRBJ2-5; 8 positions match TRBD2. Germline V CDR1 and CDR2: LGHNA, YNFKEQ. V shed 0 bases and J 4 bases; nucleotides not matched to a gene: 10. The CDR3 has 17 amino acids.